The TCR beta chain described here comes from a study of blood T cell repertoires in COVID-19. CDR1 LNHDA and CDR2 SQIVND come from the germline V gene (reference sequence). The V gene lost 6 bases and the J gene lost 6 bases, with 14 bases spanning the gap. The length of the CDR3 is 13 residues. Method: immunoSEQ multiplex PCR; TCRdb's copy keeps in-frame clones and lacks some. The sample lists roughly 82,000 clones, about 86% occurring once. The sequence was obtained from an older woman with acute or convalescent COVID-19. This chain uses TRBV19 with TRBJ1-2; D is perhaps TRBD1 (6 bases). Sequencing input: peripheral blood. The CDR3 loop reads CASRIQGPDGYTF. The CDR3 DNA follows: TGTGCCAGTAGAATACAGGGTCCCGATGGCTACACCTTC.